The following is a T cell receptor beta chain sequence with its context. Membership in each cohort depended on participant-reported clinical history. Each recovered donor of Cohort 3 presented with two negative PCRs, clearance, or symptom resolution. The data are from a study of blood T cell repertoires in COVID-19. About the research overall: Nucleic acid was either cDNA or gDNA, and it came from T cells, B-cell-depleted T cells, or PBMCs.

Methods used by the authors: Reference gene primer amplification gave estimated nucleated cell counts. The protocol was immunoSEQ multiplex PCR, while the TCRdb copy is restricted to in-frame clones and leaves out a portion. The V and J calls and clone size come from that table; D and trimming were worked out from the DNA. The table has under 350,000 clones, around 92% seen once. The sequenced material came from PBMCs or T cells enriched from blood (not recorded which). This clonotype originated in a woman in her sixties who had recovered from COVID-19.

CDR3 sequence reads: CASSWTGAQPQHF. The CDR3 DNA is TGTGCCAGCAGTTGGACAGGGGCTCAGCCCCAGCATTTT. The V gene is TRBV27, the J gene TRBJ1-5, with 9 bases fitting TRBD1. Per germline, CDR1 MNHEY and CDR2 SMNVEV (reference sequence). Germline trimming cut 4 bases from V and 6 bases from J; bases unmatched to any gene: 1. The CDR3 totals 13 residues.